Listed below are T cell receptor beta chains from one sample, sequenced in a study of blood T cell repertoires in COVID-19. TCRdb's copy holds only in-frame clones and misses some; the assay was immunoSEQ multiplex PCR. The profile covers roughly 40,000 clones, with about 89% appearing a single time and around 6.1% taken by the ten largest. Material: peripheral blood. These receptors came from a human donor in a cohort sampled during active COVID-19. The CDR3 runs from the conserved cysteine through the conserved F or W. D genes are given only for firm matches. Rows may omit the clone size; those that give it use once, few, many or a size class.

DNA: TGCGCCAGCAGCCCGTTGACTAGCGGGGCCTACGAGCAGTACTTC
CDR3: CASSPLTSGAYEQYF
D: TRBD2
V: TRBV5-1
J: TRBJ2-7
size: NA

DNA: TGTGCCAGCAGCTTAGCAAGGGGGAATCAGCCCCAGCATTTT
CDR3: CASSLARGNQPQHF
D: NA
V: TRBV7-8
J: TRBJ1-5
size: NA

DNA: TGTGCCTGGAGGACAGGGGCCGCTGGAAACACCATATATTTT
CDR3: CAWRTGAAGNTIYF
D: TRBD1
V: TRBV30
J: TRBJ1-3
size: NA

DNA: TGTGCCAGCAGCGTAACACAGGGTCCAGAGACCCAGTACTTC
CDR3: CASSVTQGPETQYF
D: NA
V: TRBV7-9
J: TRBJ2-5
size: NA

DNA: TGCGCCAGCAGCCCCCGGGAAGCCTACGAGCAGTACTTC
CDR3: CASSPREAYEQYF
D: NA
V: TRBV5-1
J: TRBJ2-7
size: NA

DNA: TGTGCCAGCAGTGAGGACAGGCGAAATCAGCCCCAGCATTTT
CDR3: CASSEDRRNQPQHF
D: TRBD1
V: TRBV6-1
J: TRBJ1-5
size: NA

DNA: TGTGCCAGTAGCTCTAGCGGGGGGGCTCCCTACGAGCAGTACTTC
CDR3: CASSSSGGAPYEQYF
D: TRBD2
V: TRBV19
J: TRBJ2-7
size: few

DNA: TGCGCCAGCAGCTTGTTGCTAGCGGGGGAAGAGACCCAGTACTTC
CDR3: CASSLLLAGEETQYF
D: TRBD2
V: TRBV5-1
J: TRBJ2-5
size: NA

DNA: TGTGCCAGCAGCTTGGGCCAGGGGGGCGAGCAGTACTTC
CDR3: CASSLGQGGEQYF
D: NA
V: TRBV5-6
J: TRBJ2-7
size: NA

DNA: TGTGCCACCAGTGATCCAGCGAGGTCAGGGGGCAGTGGCTACACCTTC
CDR3: CATSDPARSGGSGYTF
D: TRBD1
V: TRBV24-1
J: TRBJ1-2
size: NA

DNA: TGTGCCAGCAGCCCGCGGACAGGGGCCGATACGCAGTATTTT
CDR3: CASSPRTGADTQYF
D: TRBD1
V: TRBV7-9
J: TRBJ2-3
size: NA

DNA: TGTGCCAGCTCACCCGGACTAGCGGGAGTTACCGGGGAGCTGTTTTTT
CDR3: CASSPGLAGVTGELFF
D: TRBD2
V: TRBV18
J: TRBJ2-2
size: NA

DNA: TGTGCCAGCAGTTTGCCGGGACTAGGGGAGTATGGGCAGTTCTTC
CDR3: CASSLPGLGEYGQFF
D: TRBD2
V: TRBV27
J: TRBJ2-1
size: NA

DNA: TGCAGCGCTCACAGGGGAGGAGGAAACACCATATATTTT
CDR3: CSAHRGGGNTIYF
D: TRBD1
V: TRBV29-1
J: TRBJ1-3
size: NA

DNA: TGCAGCGTTGCAGGGATTTATGGCTACACCTTC
CDR3: CSVAGIYGYTF
D: NA
V: TRBV29-1
J: TRBJ1-2
size: NA

DNA: TGTGCCAGCAGTCCGACCCTGGCGGGAGGCTACACCTTC
CDR3: CASSPTLAGGYTF
D: NA
V: TRBV27
J: TRBJ1-2
size: few

DNA: TGTGCCAGCAGTTTCCCTAGCGGAGGGGTACAAGAGACCCAGTACTTC
CDR3: CASSFPSGGVQETQYF
D: TRBD2
V: TRBV28
J: TRBJ2-5
size: NA

DNA: TGTGCCAGCAGCTGGGGACTAGCGCCAGAGACCCAGTACTTC
CDR3: CASSWGLAPETQYF
D: TRBD2
V: TRBV5-6
J: TRBJ2-5
size: NA

DNA: TGTGCCAGCACCCCCGTAGGGGTCCCCTATAATTCACCCCTCCACTTT
CDR3: CASTPVGVPYNSPLHF
D: NA
V: TRBV11-2
J: TRBJ1-6
size: few

DNA: TGTGCCATCAGTCCGCGGGGGGGTACAGATACGCAGTATTTT
CDR3: CAISPRGGTDTQYF
D: TRBD2
V: TRBV10-3
J: TRBJ2-3
size: NA

DNA: TGTGCCTGGAGTCTCTCAGGGGCAAGTCGGAAACTGTTTTTT
CDR3: CAWSLSGASRKLFF
D: NA
V: TRBV30
J: TRBJ1-4
size: NA

DNA: TGTGCCAGCAGCTTAGGGACTAGCGGGAACGAGCAGTACTTC
CDR3: CASSLGTSGNEQYF
D: TRBD2
V: TRBV7-2
J: TRBJ2-7
size: NA

DNA: TGTGCCAGCAGCGCAGGGGTCGTCGACACTGAAGCTTTCTTT
CDR3: CASSAGVVDTEAFF
D: NA
V: TRBV9
J: TRBJ1-1
size: NA

DNA: TGTGCCAGCAGTCCCCAGGGGGCGAGCTATGGCTACACCTTC
CDR3: CASSPQGASYGYTF
D: TRBD1
V: TRBV28
J: TRBJ1-2
size: few

DNA: TGTGCCAGCAGTTTAAAAAGGGGTTCCTCCTACGAGCAGTACTTC
CDR3: CASSLKRGSSYEQYF
D: NA
V: TRBV6-5
J: TRBJ2-7
size: few

DNA: TGTGCCAGCTCACCAGTCGGGACAGGGGGCAATCAGCCCCAGCATTTT
CDR3: CASSPVGTGGNQPQHF
D: TRBD1
V: TRBV18
J: TRBJ1-5
size: once

DNA: TGTGCCAGCTCTGACTACAACTACGAGCAGTACTTC
CDR3: CASSDYNYEQYF
D: NA
V: TRBV18
J: TRBJ2-7
size: NA

DNA: TGTGCCAGCAGTTGGGGACTATCAGGGCCCCACGAGCAGTACTTC
CDR3: CASSWGLSGPHEQYF
D: TRBD2
V: TRBV6-2/TRBV6-3
J: TRBJ2-7
size: NA